The 21 T cell receptor beta chains reported below all come from one sample, sequenced in a study of identical twins (TCRdb year 2016). Library generation was performed with 5' RACE. Sequencing was carried out with an Illumina HiSeq 2000. Through fastp at Q25 and MiXCR, TCRdb rebuilt clones from the public reads, retaining in-frame beta chains. Every distinct CDR3 protein forms one entry, paired with its most common genes and DNA. The sample table lists roughly 690,000 distinct CDR3 sequences, 21% of them with a count of one. 4% to 4.5% of the sample is in the top ten clones. A further study also used this sample, focusing on T cells expressing NK-cell markers.

Material: PBMCs. The receptors originated from a woman under 30 in good health.

The chain carries TRBV5-1 and TRBJ2-3, with 9 bases lining up with TRBD2. V lost 2 bases, J lost 2 bases, and 3 bases stayed unmatched. In germline, CDR1 is SGHRS, CDR2 YFSETQ. The CDR3 spans 15 residues. CDR3 bases: TGCGCCAGCAGCTTTAGACTAGCGGCCACAGATACGCAGTATTTT. Its translation: CASSFRLAATDTQYF.

Only a few counts were recorded for this clonotype. The chain links TRBV6-5 to TRBJ2-3; 9 bases are a match to TRBD2. Germline CDR1 reads MNHEY; CDR2 reads SVGAGI. The CDR3 sequence is 18 residues long. With V trimmed by 0 bases and J by 2 bases, 9 bases remained unmatched. Here the CDR3 DNA reads TGTGCCAGCAGTTACTCGGTCCCGAGCGGGGGGTACACAGATACGCAGTATTTT. The encoded protein is CASSYSVPSGGYTDTQYF.

This clonotype was found a few times. The rearrangement uses TRBV29-1 and TRBJ2-3; 13 bases agree with TRBD2. V lost 3 bases to trimming and J lost 3 bases; unmatched junction nucleotides: 0. Germline assignment: CDR1 SQVTM and CDR2 ANQGSEA. This CDR3 contains 14 residues. The CDR3 is CSVEGLAGTDTQYF. The CDR3 coding sequence is TGCAGCGTTGAGGGACTAGCGGGAACAGATACGCAGTATTTT.

This clonotype was observed a few times. The chain uses TRBV12-3 or TRBV12-4 and TRBJ2-4; 11 nucleotides align to TRBD1. Trimming cost V 5 bases and J 9 bases; bases outside gene matches: 9. The CDR3 covers 15 residues. The CDR3 sequence is CASSASGTGGTIQYF. CDR3 DNA: TGTGCCAGCAGTGCCTCCGGGACAGGGGGAACCATTCAGTACTTC.

Ten or more counts support this clonotype. This chain uses TRBV19 with TRBJ2-4; a possible D gene is TRBD1 (6 bases). Germline V gene data show CDR1 as LNHDA and CDR2 as SQIVND (reference sequence). Trimming took off 5 bases at V and 5 bases at J, with 13 bases between the two ends. This CDR3 has 14 amino acids. CDR3 nucleotide sequence: TGTGCCAGTAGTTCAGGGGACGCCCAAAACATTCAGTACTTC. Translating gives CASSSGDAQNIQYF.

The J gene is TRBJ2-7, the V gene TRBV28; tentative D call: TRBD2 (6 bases). V lost 6 bases to trimming and J lost 6 bases, with 27 bases between them. Germline CDR1 and CDR2: MDHEN and SYDVKM. CDR3 length: 17 amino acids. For the CDR3, the DNA is TGTGCCAGCAGCGGGACCTCCGGCGGGGTAAATCGGTTCGAGCAGTACTTC. Encoded protein: CASSGTSGGVNRFEQYF.

Comments on this clonotype: This may arise from a read error, as a much more abundant clone is one base away. The chain combines TRBV20-1 with TRBJ2-2, with D perhaps matching TRBD2 (6 bases). V was shortened by 6 bases and J by 4 bases, with 21 bases between the two germline ends. Germline V gene data show CDR1 as DFQATT and CDR2 as SNEGSKA (reference sequence). There are 16 residues in the CDR3. CDR3 DNA: TGCAGTGCCGCGTGGGGACTGCTGCCGAGCACCGGGGAGCTGTTTTTT. This gives the protein CSAAWGLLPSTGELFF.

This clonotype was found many times. The genes are TRBV6-6 and TRBJ1-5, with no clear D. V was shortened by 2 bases and J by 7 bases, with 9 bases between the two germline ends. In germline, CDR1 is MNHNY, CDR2 SVGAGI (reference sequence). The CDR3 length is 13 residues. The CDR3 DNA is TGTGCCAGCAGTTACGAGGAGACACAGCCCCAGCATTTT. Translating it yields CASSYEETQPQHF.

This clonotype has more than one count but fewer than ten. The chain joins TRBV12-3 or TRBV12-4 to TRBJ2-1, with D hard to call. This CDR3 is 14 amino acids long. V lost 6 bases and J 2 bases, leaving 11 bases between the germline ends. CDR3: CASSSLGAYNEQFF. The CDR3 DNA is TGTGCCAGCAGCAGCCTGGGTGCCTACAATGAGCAGTTCTTC.

The genes are TRBV29-1 and TRBJ1-1; 7 bases are a match to TRBD1. Germline V gene data show CDR1 as SQVTM and CDR2 as ANQGSEA. With V trimmed by 4 bases and J by 10 bases, 3 bases remained unmatched. The CDR3 has 10 residues. This CDR3 is CSVVQGRAFF. For the CDR3, the DNA is TGCAGCGTTGTACAGGGGAGAGCTTTCTTT.

The chain has TRBV27 and TRBJ2-7; no definite D call. Germline CDR1 MNHEY, CDR2 SMNVEV (reference sequence). Trimming took off 8 bases at V and 7 bases at J, with 18 bases between the two ends. The CDR3 runs to 13 residues. The CDR3 sequence: CASGLGKAREQYF. In nucleotides, the CDR3 is TGTGCCAGCGGGTTGGGAAAAGCACGAGAGCAGTACTTC.

The table lists this clonotype with many counts. The chain is built from TRBV5-1 and TRBJ2-5, with 9 bases matching TRBD2. Trimming took 4 bases from V and 4 from J; bases not matched to a gene: 11. This CDR3 is 16 amino acids long. CDR1 is SGHRS, CDR2 YFSETQ, per germline. The CDR3 region is CASSVSSGKGGETQYF. The CDR3 DNA follows: TGCGCCAGCAGCGTTTCTAGCGGGAAGGGAGGAGAGACCCAGTACTTC.

This clonotype was seen only a few times. This chain connects TRBV20-1 to TRBJ1-1; the match to TRBD1 covers 8 bases. V dropped 0 bases and J dropped 8; count of bases not matched to a gene: 8. Germline V gene sequence: CDR1 DFQATT, CDR2 SNEGSKA (reference sequence). The CDR3 runs 14 residues. Here the CDR3 DNA reads TGCAGTGCTAGAGATGCAGGGGGCATCGGAGAAGCTTTCTTT. As protein: CSARDAGGIGEAFF.

The sample holds a few counts of this clonotype. This chain connects TRBV30 to TRBJ1-1; no firm D call. The CDR3 has 12 residues. V was cut by 8 bases and J by 7 bases, with 17 bases left in between. CDR1 and CDR2 (germline): GTSNPN, SVGIG (reference sequence). As DNA, the CDR3 is TGTGCCATAGTGGACCCTGCGAGTGAAGCTTTCTTT. Its translation is CAIVDPASEAFF.

This clonotype was observed a few times. V is TRBV9 and J is TRBJ1-2; D ambiguous. CDR3 size: 16 residues. Germline CDR1 and CDR2: SGDLS and YYNGEE. The ends were cut back, 0 bases at V and 1 base at J, with 13 bases in the middle. CDR3 coding DNA: TGTGCCAGCAGCGTAGGTGGACGCGAGCATAACTATGGCTACACCTTC. Protein product: CASSVGGREHNYGYTF.

The J gene is TRBJ2-5, the V gene TRBV2; 7 bases align to TRBD1. With V trimmed by 9 bases and J by 0 bases, 1 base remained unmatched. The CDR3 runs to 12 residues. In germline, CDR1 is SNHLY, CDR2 FYNNEI. CDR3 loop: CARGQNQETQYF. CDR3 nucleotide sequence: TGTGCCAGGGGACAGAACCAAGAGACCCAGTACTTC.

V usage is TRBV18 and J usage is TRBJ2-3; D gene ambiguous. The CDR3 spans 15 residues. Between the trimmed V and J ends, which lost 4 bases and 6 bases, there was a span of 17 bases. Germline V gene sequence: CDR1 KGHSH, CDR2 LQKENI. In DNA form, the CDR3 reads TGTGCCAGCTCACTGTATAGCCAGAGTGGTGATACGCAGTATTTT. Protein sequence: CASSLYSQSGDTQYF.

The chain recombines TRBV5-5 with TRBJ2-7, with 7 positions matching TRBD1. The CDR3 totals 15 residues. Trimming took 2 bases from V and 4 from J; bases not matched to a gene: 9. The germline V gene encodes CDR1 SGHKS and CDR2 YYEKEE (reference sequence). CDR3 DNA sequence: TGTGCCAGCAGCTTCCAGACAGGGACCTCTTACGAGCAGTACTTC. Protein: CASSFQTGTSYEQYF.

The chain uses TRBV6-5 and TRBJ2-5; 8 bases fit TRBD2. This CDR3 is built from 19 residues. Germline lookup yields CDR1 MNHEY and CDR2 SVGAGI. V gave up 2 bases and J gave up 0 bases; unmatched junction bases: 14. The CDR3 sequence: CASSYQPSASGLNQETQYF. CDR3 sequence (DNA): TGTGCCAGCAGTTACCAGCCCTCTGCTAGCGGGCTGAACCAAGAGACCCAGTACTTC.

This chain joins TRBV27 and TRBJ2-7, with D unresolved. Germline V lookup: CDR1 MNHEY, CDR2 SMNVEV (reference sequence). The CDR3 sequence is 13 residues long. V shed 9 bases and J shed 3 bases, with 15 bases lying between them. The CDR3 sequence is CASKRAEFYEQYF. The CDR3 DNA reads TGTGCCAGTAAACGGGCAGAGTTCTACGAGCAGTACTTC.

This clonotype has just a few counts. The V and J genes are TRBV20-1 and TRBJ1-1; a possible D gene is TRBD1 (6 bases). V lost 7 bases to trimming and J lost 0 bases, with 9 bases between them. The CDR3 length is 12 residues. The germline V gene encodes CDR1 DFQATT and CDR2 SNEGSKA (reference sequence). CDR3 in amino acids: CSVWTVNTEAFF. The CDR3 coding sequence is TGCAGTGTCTGGACAGTGAACACTGAAGCTTTCTTT.